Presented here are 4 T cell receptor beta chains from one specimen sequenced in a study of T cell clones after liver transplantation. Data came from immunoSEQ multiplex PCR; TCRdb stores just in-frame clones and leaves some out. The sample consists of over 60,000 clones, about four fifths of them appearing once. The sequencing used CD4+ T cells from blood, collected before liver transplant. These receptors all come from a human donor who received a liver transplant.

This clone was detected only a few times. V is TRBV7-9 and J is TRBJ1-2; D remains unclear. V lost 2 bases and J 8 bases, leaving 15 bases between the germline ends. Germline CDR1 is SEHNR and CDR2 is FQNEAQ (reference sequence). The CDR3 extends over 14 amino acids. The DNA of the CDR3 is TGTGCCAGCAGCTTAACGAATAAGGCAGGAGGCTACACCTTC. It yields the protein CASSLTNKAGGYTF. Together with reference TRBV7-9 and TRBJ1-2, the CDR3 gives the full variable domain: DTGVSQNPRHKITKRGQNVTFRCDPISEHNRLYWYRQTLGQGPEFLTYFQNEAQLEKSRLLSDRFSAERPKGSFSTLEIQRTEQGDSAMYLCASSLTNKAGGYTFGSGTRLTVV.

CDR3 sequence: CASSWGSGNTEAFF. The CDR3 DNA follows: TGCGCCAGCAGCTGGGGGAGCGGTAACACTGAAGCTTTCTTT. V and J are TRBV5-1 and TRBJ1-1; tentative D call: TRBD1 (5 bases). The germline V gene encodes CDR1 SGHRS and CDR2 YFSETQ. Trimming removed 3 bases from V and 2 bases from J, with 11 bases in between. The CDR3 covers 14 residues.

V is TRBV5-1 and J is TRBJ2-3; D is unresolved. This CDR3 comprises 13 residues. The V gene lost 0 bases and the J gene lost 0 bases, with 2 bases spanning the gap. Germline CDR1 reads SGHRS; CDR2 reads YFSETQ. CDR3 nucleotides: TGCGCCAGCAGCTTGGACAGCACAGATACGCAGTATTTT. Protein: CASSLDSTDTQYF.

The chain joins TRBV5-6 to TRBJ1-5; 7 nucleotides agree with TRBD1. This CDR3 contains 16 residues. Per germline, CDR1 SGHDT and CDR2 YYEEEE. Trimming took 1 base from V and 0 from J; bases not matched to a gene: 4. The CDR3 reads CASSLFGTASNQPQHF. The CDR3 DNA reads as TGTGCCAGCAGCTTGTTTGGGACAGCTAGCAATCAGCCCCAGCATTTT.